These 25 T cell receptor beta chains share one sample of origin, sequenced in a study of blood T cell repertoires in COVID-19. Profiling relied on immunoSEQ multiplex PCR, and the TCRdb table lists in-frame clones only, not all of them. The sample includes about 270,000 clones, 80% to 90% seen only once; the top ten take 2% to 2.5%. Sequencing was done on a sample of PBMCs or T cells enriched from blood (not recorded which). Receptors were obtained from a woman under 30 who had recovered from COVID-19.

The V call is TRBV2, the J call TRBJ2-3; D not resolved. Germline CDR1 reads SNHLY; CDR2 reads FYNNEI. Deletions cut 10 bases from V and 3 bases from J, with 8 bases between. CDR3 length: 11 residues. CDR3 DNA sequence: TGTGCCATCCCCGGGACAGATACGCAGTATTTT. Translated, it gives CAIPGTDTQYF.

The rearrangement links TRBV19 to TRBJ1-5, with 9 nucleotides matching TRBD1. Germline assignment: CDR1 LNHDA and CDR2 SQIVND (reference sequence). The CDR3 sequence is 16 residues long. The trim removed 8 bases at V and 6 bases at J, leaving 14 bases unmatched. The CDR3 DNA is TGTGCCAGTCTCCCTCCGGGACAGGGAGGGGGTCAGCCCCAGCATTTT. It specifies CASLPPGQGGGQPQHF.

This chain uses TRBV15 with TRBJ1-1, with 10 positions matching TRBD1. The trim removed 5 bases at V and 1 base at J, leaving 10 bases unmatched. CDR3 length equals 17 residues. Germline V gives CDR1 LNHNV, CDR2 YYDKDF (reference sequence). The CDR3 coding sequence is TGTGCCACCAGCTCCCTGGGGACAGGGGCTACGAACACTGAAGCTTTCTTT. Protein: CATSSLGTGATNTEAFF.

The chain couples TRBV7-8 to TRBJ1-1; D gene unclear. The germline V and J ends were trimmed by 1 base and 6 bases, with 9 bases remaining between them. Germline V gene data show CDR1 as SGHVS and CDR2 as FQNEAQ. The CDR3 contains 13 residues. This CDR3 reads CASSLEYFSEAFF. DNA of the CDR3: TGTGCCAGCAGCTTAGAATACTTCTCTGAAGCTTTCTTT.

This chain joins TRBV5-6 and TRBJ1-1, with 12 bases identical to TRBD1. Germline V gene sequence: CDR1 SGHDT, CDR2 YYEEEE. The CDR3 contains 16 residues. V shed 3 bases, J shed 0 bases, and the junction held 3 bases outside the gene matches. The CDR3 protein is CASSWDRGLVNTEAFF. In DNA form, the CDR3 reads TGTGCCAGCAGCTGGGACAGGGGGCTCGTGAACACTGAAGCTTTCTTT.

The chain is built from TRBV5-1 and TRBJ1-6; 8 bases align to TRBD1. Germline loops: CDR1 SGHRS, CDR2 YFSETQ. Trimming at V came to 3 bases and at J to 13 bases, leaving 6 bases not matched to a gene. This CDR3 spans 13 amino acids. As DNA, the CDR3 is TGCGCCAGCAGCTACGGACAGGGCCAGCCCCTCCACTTT. Encoded protein: CASSYGQGQPLHF.

V and J are TRBV11-1 and TRBJ2-2, with D perhaps TRBD1 (6 bases). The CDR3 has 14 amino acids. With 4 bases removed from V and 4 bases from J, the gap between germline ends came to 10 bases. Germline values: CDR1 SGHAT, CDR2 FQDESV (reference sequence). CDR3 loop: CASSSQGRTGELFF. The CDR3 nucleotides read TGTGCCAGCAGCTCCCAGGGGCGCACCGGGGAGCTGTTTTTT. The whole variable domain, filled in from reference TRBV11-1 and TRBJ2-2, reads EAEVAQSPRYKITEKSQAVAFWCDPISGHATLYWYRQILGQGPELLVQFQDESVVDDSQLPKDRFSAERLKGVDSTLKIQPAELGDSAMYLCASSSQGRTGELFFGEGSRLTVL.

This clone was counted a few times. The V call is TRBV7-3, the J call TRBJ2-1, with D possibly matching TRBD1 (5 bases). V shed 3 bases and J shed 2 bases, with 5 bases lying between them. The germline gives CDR1 SGHTA, CDR2 FQGTGA. The CDR3 runs to 13 residues. The DNA for the CDR3 is TGTGCCAGCAGCTTGGACACCTACAATGAGCAGTTCTTC. Protein: CASSLDTYNEQFF.

This chain connects TRBV5-1 to TRBJ2-1; D not certain. CDR1 SGHRS and CDR2 YFSETQ come from the germline V gene. The CDR3 has 12 amino acids. The V and J ends lost 0 bases and 6 bases respectively, with 4 bases between them. CDR3 sequence (DNA): TGCGCCAGCAGCTTGGGAGGCAATGAGCAGTTCTTC. This codes for CASSLGGNEQFF.

This clone occurred many times. V usage is TRBV6-5 and J usage is TRBJ1-5; D possibly corresponds to TRBD1 (5 bases). Trimming cost V 4 bases and J 4 bases, with 14 bases left between them. This CDR3 is 15 amino acids long. In germline, CDR1 is MNHEY, CDR2 SVGAGI. Here the CDR3 reads CASSSLAGQNQPQHF. As DNA, the CDR3 is TGTGCCAGCAGTTCCCTAGCGGGGCAAAATCAGCCCCAGCATTTT.

This sequence joins TRBV7-2 and TRBJ2-7; TRBD2 aligns across 11 bases. Trimming took 5 bases from V and 2 from J; bases not matched to a gene: 5. The CDR3 contains 15 residues. Germline CDR1 is SGHTA and CDR2 is FQGNSA. The CDR3 here is CASSPGTSGPYEQYF. The CDR3 nucleotides read TGTGCCAGCAGCCCCGGGACTAGCGGTCCCTACGAGCAGTACTTC.

Written as DNA, the CDR3 is TGCGCCAGCAGTCAAGGTGAGTATAGGGGAATCCGGACTGAAGCTTTCTTT. Protein: CASSQGEYRGIRTEAFF. The rearrangement joins TRBV23-1 to TRBJ1-1; the D gene is possibly TRBD1 (5 bases). TRBV23-1 counts as an open reading frame of uncertain function. This CDR3 has 17 amino acids. Trimming shortened V by 2 bases and J by 5 bases, and 21 bases separated the two germline ends.

V and J are TRBV28 and TRBJ2-3, with D perhaps matching TRBD2 (6 bases). The CDR3 extends over 15 amino acids. V lost 2 bases, J lost 3 bases, and 12 bases lay in between. From germline, CDR1 is MDHEN and CDR2 SYDVKM. CDR3 sequence reads: CASSLQSGRTDTQYF. For the CDR3, the DNA is TGTGCCAGCAGTTTACAGTCAGGGAGGACAGATACGCAGTATTTT.

This chain links TRBV27 with TRBJ2-7; no clear D. This CDR3 is 15 amino acids long. The germline V and J ends were trimmed by 6 bases and 0 bases, with 15 bases remaining between them. Germline V lookup: CDR1 MNHEY, CDR2 SMNVEV (reference sequence). CDR3 nucleotides: TGTGCCAGCAGCCCGTCCCGGGTCAACTCCTACGAGCAGTACTTC. It translates to CASSPSRVNSYEQYF.

V usage is TRBV5-1 and J usage is TRBJ1-1; 9 nucleotides match TRBD1. The CDR3 loop spans 15 amino acids. V shed 4 bases and J 0 bases; nucleotides not matched to a gene: 4. CDR1 is SGHRS and CDR2 is YFSETQ in the germline V gene. CDR3 sequence reads: CASSLGQGMNTEAFF. As DNA, the CDR3 is TGCGCCAGCAGCCTTGGACAGGGGATGAACACTGAAGCTTTCTTT.

This chain connects TRBV10-2 to TRBJ2-7; D gene unclear. V lost 3 bases and J 3 bases, leaving 9 bases between the germline ends. The CDR3 is 13 amino acids. CDR1 is WSHSY, CDR2 SAAADI, per germline. The CDR3 protein is CASSDRRSYEQYF. The CDR3 bases are TGCGCCAGCAGTGACAGGCGTAGCTACGAGCAGTACTTC.

The rearrangement uses TRBV10-3 and TRBJ1-1; D gene uncertain. Germline CDR1 is ENHRY and CDR2 is SYGVKD. The CDR3 has 14 amino acids. Trimming cost V 0 bases and J 0 bases, with 5 bases left between them. CDR3 nucleotides: TGTGCCATCAGTGAGTCCCGAGTGAACACTGAAGCTTTCTTT. Translated: CAISESRVNTEAFF.

This chain links TRBV27 with TRBJ1-1; TRBD1 might be the D (5 bases). There are 14 residues in the CDR3. V lost 3 bases and J 4 bases, leaving 12 bases between the germline ends. CDR1 MNHEY and CDR2 SMNVEV come from the germline V gene (reference sequence). The CDR3 DNA is TGTGCCAGCAGTTTGACAGTCGAGAGCACTGAAGCTTTCTTT. This encodes CASSLTVESTEAFF.

The DNA of the CDR3 is TGTGCCAGCAGTTCGACAGGGAACTATGGCTACACCTTC. This gives the protein CASSSTGNYGYTF. The chain links TRBV27 to TRBJ1-2; 7 positions match TRBD1. The CDR3 length is 13 residues. The junction had 1 base not matched to a gene; V was cut back by 4 bases and J by 2 bases. The germline CDR1 and CDR2 sequences are MNHEY and SMNVEV (reference sequence).

The chain joins TRBV4-1 to TRBJ1-5; D gene uncertain. V was pared by 0 bases and J by 3 bases, with 9 bases between. Germline CDR1 reads MGHRA; CDR2 reads YSYEKL. CDR3 length: 15 amino acids. The CDR3 DNA is TGCGCCAGCAGCCAAGAGTGGCAGAACAATCAGCCCCAGCATTTT. It yields the protein CASSQEWQNNQPQHF.

This clone was detected a few times. The rearrangement links TRBV18 to TRBJ2-5; 14 bases fit TRBD2. Germline loops: CDR1 KGHSH, CDR2 LQKENI. The CDR3 sequence is 19 residues long. With V trimmed by 2 bases and J by 2 bases, 10 bases remained unmatched. CDR3 amino acids: CASSPVTPRLAGGQETQYF. In DNA, the CDR3 is TGTGCCAGCTCACCAGTTACGCCGAGACTAGCGGGGGGGCAAGAGACCCAGTACTTC.

The chain is built from TRBV21-1 and TRBJ1-1. TRBV21-1 is a recognized pseudogene. The CDR3 covers 14 residues. In nucleotides, the CDR3 is TGTGCCAGCAGCAAAGATGCGGGGAACACTGAAGCTTTCTTT. It codes for CASSKDAGNTEAFF.

J is TRBJ1-2 and V is TRBV27; D remains ambiguous. Germline V gene lookup returns CDR1 MNHEY and CDR2 SMNVEV (reference sequence). V lost 0 bases to trimming and J lost 1 base, with 15 bases between them. The CDR3 runs 17 residues. CDR3 coding DNA: TGTGCCAGCAGTTTATCGAGTTCAGCCCTAGTTAACTATGGCTACACCTTC. Translation: CASSLSSSALVNYGYTF.

This chain links TRBV7-8 with TRBJ1-6; tentatively, D is TRBD1 (5 bases). Trimming removed 8 bases from V and 6 bases from J, with 8 bases in between. The CDR3 is 12 residues long. Germline V gene lookup returns CDR1 SGHVS and CDR2 FQNEAQ. The CDR3 coding sequence is TGTGCCAGCGGGCAGGGTAATTCACCCCTCCACTTT. Its protein product is CASGQGNSPLHF.

V gene TRBV2 combines with J gene TRBJ1-3, with TRBD1 matching 9 bases. This CDR3 contains 15 residues. With 4 bases clipped from V and 4 bases from J, the junction kept 5 bases outside the gene matches. The germline CDR1 and CDR2 sequences are SNHLY and FYNNEI. The CDR3 sequence: CASSAPGQGGNTIYF. The CDR3 coding sequence is TGTGCCAGCAGTGCCCCGGGACAGGGAGGAAACACCATATATTTT.